This T cell receptor (beta chain) was sequenced for a study of PD-1 blockade in classical Hodgkin lymphoma. The study, taken as a whole, reports: Significantly greater TCR diversity emerged by C4D1 in CD4+ cells but not CD8+ cells. Anyone who began nivolumab under 1 year after ASCT was excluded. Those achieving complete response showed baseline diversity like newly diagnosed patients.

Time point specified: cycle 4 day 1 (C4D1), after more than five weeks of nivolumab. Every patient experienced relapse after autologous stem cell transplantation, and brentuximab vedotin exposure varied. The V gene's germline CDR1 is LNHDA and CDR2 SQIVND (reference sequence). This CDR3 region has 15 residues. Trimming at V came to 3 bases and at J to 6 bases, leaving 6 bases not matched to a gene. This clone was detected a few times. Its antigen is not identified. TCRdb keeps only in-frame clones here, not all; method: immunoSEQ multiplex PCR. The sample records 28,000 or so clones, roughly 72% being singletons.

The TCR comes from a human donor with classical Hodgkin lymphoma. The chain recombines TRBV19 with TRBJ1-5, with 9 bases lining up with TRBD1. This specimen consisted of peripheral blood mononuclear cells (PBMCs), obtained before the fourth cycle of nivolumab. CDR3 nucleotide sequence: TGTGCCAGTAGTATGGGACAGGGACTTAGTCAGCCCCAGCATTTT. It is translated as CASSMGQGLSQPQHF.